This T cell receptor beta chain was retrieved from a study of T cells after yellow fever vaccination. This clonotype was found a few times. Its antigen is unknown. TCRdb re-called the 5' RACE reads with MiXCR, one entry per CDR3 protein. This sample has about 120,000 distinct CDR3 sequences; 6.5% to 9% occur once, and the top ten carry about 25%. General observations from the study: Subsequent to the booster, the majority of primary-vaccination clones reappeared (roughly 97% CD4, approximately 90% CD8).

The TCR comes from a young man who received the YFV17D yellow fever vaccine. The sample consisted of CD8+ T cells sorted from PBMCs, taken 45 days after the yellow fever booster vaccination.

DNA for the CDR3: TGTGCCAGCAGGACAGGACCGCAAGAGACCCAGTACTTC. Translating gives CASRTGPQETQYF. The gene calls are TRBV19 and TRBJ2-5; 7 nucleotides match TRBD1. Looked up from germline, CDR1 is LNHDA and CDR2 is SQIVND (reference sequence). This CDR3 is built from 13 residues. The trim removed 9 bases at V and 2 bases at J, leaving 6 bases unmatched.